This entry features one TCR beta chain sequence. Its antigen specificity is not known. No base quality information exists; no much larger clone differs at one position. The data were obtained in a study of PD-1 blockade in mismatch repair-deficient tumors (dated by TCRdb to the late 2010s). For the study in its entirety: The trial enrolled 86 consecutive patients with about twelve mismatch repair-deficient cancer types between September 2013 and late 2016, all previously treated and progressing. Deep sequencing of TCR CDR3 regions was used to track tumor-associated T cell clones in peripheral blood of patients responding to PD-1 blockade. What the research found in general, with its limitations: Clones residing in the tumor, which were often undetectable in blood before treatment, expanded quickly after pembrolizumab and then contracted, generally before radiologic responses.

For every enrolled patient, mismatch repair deficiency was confirmed by either polymerase chain reaction or immunohistochemistry. TCR sequencing was carried out for a few patients who responded to pembrolizumab therapy. Pembrolizumab PD-1 blockade was prospectively tested in advanced mismatch repair-deficient cancers, regardless of tissue of origin, in the phase II trial. Peripheral blood T cell samples were serially collected before and at multiple times after PD-1 blockade was started. Blood sampling times were expressed in weeks after the first pembrolizumab dose. Libraries came from the immunoSEQ multiplex PCR assay. Held by TCRdb, this immuneACCESS table contains in-frame sequences only and omits some clones. Under half of the omission traces to an unresolved V gene where checked; the cause of the rest is unknown. This sample is represented by 60,000 to 65,000 clones; roughly 88% of them were singletons. Of the sample, 11% to 15% falls within the top ten clones.

The sequenced sample was peripheral blood, obtained 52 weeks after starting pembrolizumab. The receptor was derived from an adult with mismatch repair-deficient cancer.

The nucleotides read TGTGCCAGCAGCCAAGTTGGGGCTTTGTACCAAGAGACCCAGTACTTC. Translated, it reads CASSQVGALYQETQYF. The rearrangement joined TRBV4-2 to TRBJ2-5, with TRBD1 perhaps the D gene, on 5 matching bases. The CDR3 contains 16 residues, cysteine and phenylalanine counted. Only the CDR3 region is kept as DNA, spanning 48 bases read in frame from base 1. At the junction V is shortened by 1 base and J by 0 bases, with 12 bases in between. The germline V gene yields LGHNA for CDR1 and YNFKEQ for CDR2.